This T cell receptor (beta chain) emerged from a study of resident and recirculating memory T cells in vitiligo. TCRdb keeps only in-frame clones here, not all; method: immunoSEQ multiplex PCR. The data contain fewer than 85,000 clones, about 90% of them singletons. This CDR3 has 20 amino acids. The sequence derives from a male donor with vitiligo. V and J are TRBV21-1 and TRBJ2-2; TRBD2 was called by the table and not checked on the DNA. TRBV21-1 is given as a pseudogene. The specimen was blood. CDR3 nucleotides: TGTGCCAGCAGCAAAAAGGGAGCGGTGGGGCTAGGGAGGGACACCGGGGAGCTGTTTTTT. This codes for CASSKKGAVGLGRDTGELFF.